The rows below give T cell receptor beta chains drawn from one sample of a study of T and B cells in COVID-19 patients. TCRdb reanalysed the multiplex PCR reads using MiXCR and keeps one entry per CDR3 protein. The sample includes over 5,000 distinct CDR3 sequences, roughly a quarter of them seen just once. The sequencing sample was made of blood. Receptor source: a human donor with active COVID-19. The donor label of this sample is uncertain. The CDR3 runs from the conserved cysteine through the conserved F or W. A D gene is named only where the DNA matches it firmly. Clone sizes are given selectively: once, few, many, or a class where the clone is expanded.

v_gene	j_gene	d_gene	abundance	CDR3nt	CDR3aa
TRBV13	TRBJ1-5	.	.	TGTGCCAGCAGCTTGGTTAGCAATCAGCCCCAGCATTTT	CASSLVSNQPQHF
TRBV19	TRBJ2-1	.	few	TGTGCCAGTAGTATGAGCTCCAATTCCTACAATGAGCAGTTCTTC	CASSMSSNSYNEQFF
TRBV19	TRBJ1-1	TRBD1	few	TGTGCCAGTAGTACGGGACAGCAGAACACTGAAGCTTTCTTT	CASSTGQQNTEAFF
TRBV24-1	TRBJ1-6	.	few	TGTGCCACCAGTGACAGGGTCCAGAATTCACCCCTCCACTTT	CATSDRVQNSPLHF
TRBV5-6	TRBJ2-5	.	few	TGTGCCAGCAGCTTCGCACTAGGGGCCGAGGGGGGCAAAGAGACCCAGTACTTC	CASSFALGAEGGKETQYF
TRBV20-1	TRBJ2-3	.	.	TGCAGTACTACCGAAGACAGGATCAGCACAGATACGCAGTATTTT	CSTTEDRISTDTQYF
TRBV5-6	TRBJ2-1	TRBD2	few	TGTGCCAGCAGCTTGATTCTAGCGGGAGGCCCCGACAATGAGCAGTTCTTC	CASSLILAGGPDNEQFF
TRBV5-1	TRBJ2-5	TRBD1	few	TGCGCCAGCAGCCCCACCGGACAGGCCCAAGAGACCCAGTACTTC	CASSPTGQAQETQYF
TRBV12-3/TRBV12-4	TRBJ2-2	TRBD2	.	TGTGCCAGCAGTTTAGCCCCCGGCCTAGCGGGGGGTATAACCGGGGAGCTGTTTTTT	CASSLAPGLAGGITGELFF
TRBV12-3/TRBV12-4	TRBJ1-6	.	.	TGTGCCAGCAGACTCACAGGGCGCCACTCCTATAATTCACCCCTCCACTTT	CASRLTGRHSYNSPLHF
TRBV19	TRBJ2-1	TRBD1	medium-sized	TGTGCCAGTAGTACGACAGGGGGGATCCTAGGTGAGCAGTTCTTC	CASSTTGGILGEQFF
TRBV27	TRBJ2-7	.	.	TGTGCCAGCAGTCCCGGAGGGGCGCTTGGCGAGCAGTACTTC	CASSPGGALGEQYF
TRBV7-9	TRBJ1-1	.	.	TGTGCCAGCAGCTTAAGAGGGGATTGGGGTGAAGCTTTCTTT	CASSLRGDWGEAFF
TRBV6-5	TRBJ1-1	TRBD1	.	TGTGCCAGCTCCCGACAGGGGAATCCTGAAGCTTTCTTT	CASSRQGNPEAFF
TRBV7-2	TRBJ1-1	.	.	TGTGCCAGCAGCTTAGGACAGAACACTGAAGCTTTCTTT	CASSLGQNTEAFF
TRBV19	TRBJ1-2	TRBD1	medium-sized	TGTGCCAGTAGTATAGCGACAGGGAGGAACTATGGCTACACCTTC	CASSIATGRNYGYTF
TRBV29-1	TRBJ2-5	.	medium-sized	TGCAGCGTTGAAGTAGTGGAGACCCAGTACTTC	CSVEVVETQYF
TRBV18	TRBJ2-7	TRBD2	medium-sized	TGTGCCAGCTCACCCTCGGGGACTAGCGAGCAGTACTTC	CASSPSGTSEQYF
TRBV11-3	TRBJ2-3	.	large	TGTGCCAGCAGCTTAAGTCGGAGCGGAGATACGCAGTATTTT	CASSLSRSGDTQYF
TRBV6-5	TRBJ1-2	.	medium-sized	TGTGCCAGCAGTTACGACCCGCGGCGCTATGGCTACACCTTC	CASSYDPRRYGYTF
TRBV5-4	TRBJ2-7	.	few	TGTGCCAGCAGCTCTCTCTACGAGCAGTACTTC	CASSSLYEQYF
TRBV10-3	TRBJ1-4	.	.	TGTGCCATCAGCGAGGGGGGAAGGAATGAAAAACTGTTTTTT	CAISEGGRNEKLFF
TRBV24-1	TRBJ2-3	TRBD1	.	TGTGCCACCAGTGATTTCAGGACAGGGGGCACAGATACGCAGTATTTT	CATSDFRTGGTDTQYF
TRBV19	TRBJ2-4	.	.	TGTGCCAGTAGTGGGGATACCCCGGACAACATTCAGTACTTC	CASSGDTPDNIQYF
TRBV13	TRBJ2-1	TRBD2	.	TGTGCCAGCAGCTTAGCGGGAGGGCCAGGAAATGAGCAGTTCTTC	CASSLAGGPGNEQFF
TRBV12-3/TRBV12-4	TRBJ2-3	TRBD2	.	TGTGCCAGCAGTCCGGGACTAGCGGGAGCAGATACGCAGTATTTT	CASSPGLAGADTQYF
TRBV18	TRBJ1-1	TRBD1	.	TGTGCCAGCTCGCTAGAGACAGGGAGCACTGAAGCTTTCTTT	CASSLETGSTEAFF
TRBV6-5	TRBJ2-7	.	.	TGTGCCAGCAGTTGGAAGGGGGGCCCCACCTACGAGCAGTACTTC	CASSWKGGPTYEQYF
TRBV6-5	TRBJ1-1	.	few	TGTGCCAGTTCCTCAGGGGACACTGAAGCTTTCTTT	CASSSGDTEAFF
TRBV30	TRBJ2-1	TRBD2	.	TGTGCCTGGACTAGCGGGAATGAGCAGTTCTTC	CAWTSGNEQFF
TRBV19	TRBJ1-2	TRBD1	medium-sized	TGTGCCAGTAGTATGAGGGGGCTCGACTATGGCTACACCTTC	CASSMRGLDYGYTF
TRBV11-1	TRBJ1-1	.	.	TGTGCCAGCAGCTTACTGGGGGGAGGGAACACTGAAGCTTTCTTT	CASSLLGGGNTEAFF
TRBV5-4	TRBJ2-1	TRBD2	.	TGTGCCAGCAGCTTGGTACCGGGAGGCTCCTACAATGAGCAGTTCTTC	CASSLVPGGSYNEQFF
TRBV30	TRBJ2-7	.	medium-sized	TGTGCCTGGAGAGTAGGGCCGTCCTACGAGCAGTACTTC	CAWRVGPSYEQYF
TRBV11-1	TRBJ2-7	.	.	TGTGCCAGCAGCAAACGGGCGCAGCTACCCTACGAGCAGTACTTC	CASSKRAQLPYEQYF
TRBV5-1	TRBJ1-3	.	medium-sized	TGCGCCAGCAGCCACTCCACCGACTCTGGAAACACCATATATTTT	CASSHSTDSGNTIYF
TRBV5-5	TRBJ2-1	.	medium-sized	TGTGCCAGCAGCTTTCCGACCACATACAATGAGCAGTTCTTC	CASSFPTTYNEQFF
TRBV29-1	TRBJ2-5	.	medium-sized	TGCAGCGCCAATGAAGGGGCGGTGGAGACCCAGTACTTC	CSANEGAVETQYF
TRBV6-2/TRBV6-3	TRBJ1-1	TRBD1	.	TGTGCCAGCAGTCCCGGGACAGTGAACACTGAAGCTTTCTTT	CASSPGTVNTEAFF
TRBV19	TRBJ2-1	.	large	TGTGCCAGTAGTATTTCGCTTGGGAGCGAGCAGTTCTTC	CASSISLGSEQFF
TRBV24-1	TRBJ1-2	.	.	TGTGCCACCAGTGATACAGCCTCTAGCTATGGCTACACCTTC	CATSDTASSYGYTF
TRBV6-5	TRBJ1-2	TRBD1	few	TGTGCCAGCAGTTCAGGGGGGCTTTATGGCTACACCTTC	CASSSGGLYGYTF
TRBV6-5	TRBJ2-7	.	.	TGTGCCAGCTGGAGCGGCCCAGGCCCCTACGAGCAGTACTTC	CASWSGPGPYEQYF
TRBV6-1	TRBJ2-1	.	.	TGTGCCAGCAAAGTCCGCAGCTCCTACAATGAGCAGTTCTTC	CASKVRSSYNEQFF
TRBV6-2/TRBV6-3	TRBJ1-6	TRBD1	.	TGTGCCAGCAGTTACGGGGACAGGGGGAGTTCACCCCTCCACTTT	CASSYGDRGSSPLHF
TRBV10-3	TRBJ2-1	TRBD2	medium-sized	TGTGCCGTCCCCCTAGCGGAGGGAAGCAATGAGCAGTTCTTC	CAVPLAEGSNEQFF
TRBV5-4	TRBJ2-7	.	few	TGTGCCAGCAGCTTGGGACTACGACAGGTATCCTACGAGCAGTACTTC	CASSLGLRQVSYEQYF
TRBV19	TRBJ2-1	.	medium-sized	TGTGCCAGTAGATGGGGTTGGGAGAATGAGCAGTTCTTC	CASRWGWENEQFF
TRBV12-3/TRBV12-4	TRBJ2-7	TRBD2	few	TGTGCCAGCAGTCTGGGTGGGCTAGCGGGAGTGGAGCAGTACTTC	CASSLGGLAGVEQYF
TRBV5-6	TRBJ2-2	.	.	TGTGCCAGCAGCTTGGGGGTTGACAGCTACAGCGGGGAGCTGTTTTTT	CASSLGVDSYSGELFF
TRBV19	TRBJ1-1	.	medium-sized	TGTGCCAGTGGGCGAACCCCCGGGACTGTTAACACTGAAGCTTTCTTT	CASGRTPGTVNTEAFF
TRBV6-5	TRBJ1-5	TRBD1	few	TGTGCCAGCAGCCTGGACAGGGGATCTCAGCCCCAGCATTTT	CASSLDRGSQPQHF
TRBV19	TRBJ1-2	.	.	TGTGCCAGTACCGCTTGGGCGGGACCTAACTATGGCTACACCTTC	CASTAWAGPNYGYTF
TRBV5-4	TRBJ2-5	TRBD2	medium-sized	TGTGCCAGCAGCCCTGCGGGACTAGCGGGAAAAGAGACCCAGTACTTC	CASSPAGLAGKETQYF
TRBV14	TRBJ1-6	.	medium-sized	TGTGCCAGCAGCCTATATCAGACAACTAATTCACCCCTCCACTTT	CASSLYQTTNSPLHF
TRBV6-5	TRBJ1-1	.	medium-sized	TGTGCCAGCAGTTACTCGGCGGCATCGGACACTGAAGCTTTCTTT	CASSYSAASDTEAFF
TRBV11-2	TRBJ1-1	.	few	TGTGCCAGCAGCTTAGGGGGAGGAACAATGAACACTGAAGCTTTCTTT	CASSLGGGTMNTEAFF
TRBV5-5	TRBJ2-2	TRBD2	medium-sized	TGTGCCAGCAGCTTATTAGCGGGTAACACCGGGGAGCTGTTTTTT	CASSLLAGNTGELFF
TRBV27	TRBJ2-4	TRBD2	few	TGTGCCAGCAGTCTTTCAGGGAGGGGTGGCATTCAGTACTTC	CASSLSGRGGIQYF